One sample yielded the 20 T cell receptor beta chains listed below, sequenced in a study of blood T cell repertoires in COVID-19. The data were produced by immunoSEQ multiplex PCR, yet TCRdb's version contains in-frame clones alone and is incomplete. The sample includes around 290,000 clones, about 93% of them seen just once. Material: PBMCs or T cells enriched from blood (not recorded which). These TCRs come from a woman under 40 who had recovered from COVID-19.

The J gene is TRBJ2-5, the V gene TRBV5-1; perhaps TRBD2 as D (6 bases). The V end was cut by 3 bases, the J end by 2 bases, with 8 bases between. Germline values: CDR1 SGHRS, CDR2 YFSETQ. The CDR3 covers 13 residues. The CDR3 nucleotides read TGCGCCAGCAGCTCCGGGACTCAAGAGACCCAGTACTTC. Its protein product is CASSSGTQETQYF.

V and J are TRBV7-2 and TRBJ1-5; 7 bases fit TRBD1. The CDR3 totals 15 residues. Germline loops: CDR1 SGHTA, CDR2 FQGNSA. Trimming took 4 bases from V and 3 from J; bases not matched to a gene: 6. The CDR3 here is CASSSLTGSNQPQHF. The DNA for the CDR3 is TGTGCCAGCAGCTCCCTGACAGGGTCCAATCAGCCCCAGCATTTT. The full variable domain, with the rest looked up from reference TRBV7-2 and TRBJ1-5, is GAGVSQSPSNKVTEKGKDVELRCDPISGHTALYWYRQSLGQGLEFLIYFQGNSAPDKSGLPSDRFSAERTGGSVSTLTIQRTQQEDSAVYLCASSSLTGSNQPQHFGDGTRLSIL.

The rearrangement uses TRBV27 and TRBJ2-3; tentative D call: TRBD1 (5 bases). Trimming stripped 3 bases from V and 4 bases from J, with 8 bases between. The length of the CDR3 is 13 residues. Germline values: CDR1 MNHEY, CDR2 SMNVEV (reference sequence). CDR3 DNA sequence: TGTGCCAGCAGTTTCCAGGGTCCAGATACGCAGTATTTT. It is translated as CASSFQGPDTQYF.

The chain uses TRBV7-9 and TRBJ2-1; D perhaps matches TRBD2 (5 bases). The CDR3 loop spans 16 amino acids. Trimming shortened V by 1 base and J by 0 bases, and 10 bases separated the two germline ends. CDR1 is SEHNR, CDR2 FQNEAQ, per germline (reference sequence). The CDR3 spells CASSLGTGSSYNEQFF. The CDR3 DNA sequence: TGTGCCAGCAGCTTAGGGACTGGGAGCTCCTACAATGAGCAGTTCTTC.

The chain has TRBV3-1 (or the pseudogene TRBV3-2) and TRBJ2-1; 11 bases match TRBD2. Germline V gene sequence: CDR1 LGHDT, CDR2 YNNKEL (reference sequence). CDR3 length equals 16 residues. J was trimmed by 9 bases and V by 0 bases; bases with no gene match: 7. In DNA form, the CDR3 reads TGTGCCAGCAGCCAAGACATGGCTAGCGGGAGGACTGAGCAGTTCTTC. It codes for CASSQDMASGRTEQFF.

The chain is built from TRBV10-3 and TRBJ1-2; a possible D gene is TRBD1 (6 bases). The CDR3 has 14 amino acids. V lost 8 bases to trimming and J lost 6 bases, with 19 bases between them. The germline CDR1 and CDR2 sequences are ENHRY and SYGVKD. The CDR3 nucleotides are TGTGCCATCGCAGGGGTACAGGGATTCGATGGCTACACCTTC. Translated, it gives CAIAGVQGFDGYTF.

In its sample, this clone was seen a few times. The chain joins TRBV11-2 to TRBJ1-2, with 9 bases matching TRBD1. In germline, CDR1 is SGHAT, CDR2 FQNNGV. This CDR3 region has 19 residues. V gave up 2 bases and J gave up 4 bases; unmatched junction bases: 17. In nucleotides, the CDR3 is TGTGCCAGCAGCTTAAGACGTGGGACAGGGCTTTTGCAACTCTATGGCTACACCTTC. Translated, it gives CASSLRRGTGLLQLYGYTF.

In this sample, this clone turned up once. This sequence joins TRBV3-1 (or the pseudogene TRBV3-2) and TRBJ1-5; no definite D call. Germline CDR1 reads LGHDT; CDR2 reads YNNKEL (reference sequence). This CDR3 contains 18 residues. V was pared by 0 bases and J by 3 bases, with 18 bases between. In DNA form, the CDR3 reads TGTGCCAGCAGCCAAGATCTAGGGAGGTCCCCCATCAATCAGCCCCAGCATTTT. Protein product: CASSQDLGRSPINQPQHF.

The chain links TRBV5-4 to TRBJ1-1, with 10 bases matching TRBD1. Germline V gene sequence: CDR1 SGHNT, CDR2 YYREEE (reference sequence). V lost 5 bases to trimming and J lost 0 bases; unmatched junction nucleotides: 7. CDR3 size: 16 residues. The chain's CDR3 is CASSSGTGEMNTEAFF. The CDR3 coding sequence is TGTGCCAGCAGTTCCGGGACAGGGGAAATGAACACTGAAGCTTTCTTT.

The genes are TRBV29-1 and TRBJ2-2, with 7 bases matching TRBD2. The CDR3 covers 13 residues. CDR1 is SQVTM and CDR2 is ANQGSEA in the germline V gene. V dropped 7 bases and J dropped 6; count of bases not matched to a gene: 8. As DNA, the CDR3 is TGCAGCGCGAAGGTTGGGGGGGCCGGGGAGCTGTTTTTT. Translated: CSAKVGGAGELFF.

V usage is TRBV19 and J usage is TRBJ2-2; TRBD2 agrees at 9 bases. V trimming: 6 bases; J trimming: 5 bases; junction bases outside the gene matches: 7. CDR1 is LNHDA, CDR2 SQIVND, per germline (reference sequence). The CDR3 totals 15 residues. DNA for the CDR3: TGTGCCAGTAGCGGGACTAGCAGATTTACCGGGGAGCTGTTTTTT. Translated: CASSGTSRFTGELFF.

The chain couples TRBV9 to TRBJ1-3; 8 nucleotides agree with TRBD1. In germline, CDR1 is SGDLS, CDR2 YYNGEE. Unmatched junction bases numbered 14, after V lost 4 bases and J lost 2 bases. There are 18 residues in the CDR3. The CDR3 protein is CASSPKPRTGIAGNTIYF. CDR3 sequence (DNA): TGTGCCAGCAGCCCGAAACCCAGGACAGGGATTGCTGGAAACACCATATATTTT.

The chain is built from TRBV2 and TRBJ1-1, with D possibly TRBD1 on 5 matching bases. The CDR3 has 11 residues. Germline-derived CDR1 and CDR2 are SNHLY and FYNNEI. Trimming took 6 bases from V and 11 from J, leaving 13 bases between them. The CDR3 loop reads CASRMTVVAFF. The CDR3 DNA reads as TGTGCCAGCAGGATGACAGTAGTCGCTTTCTTT.

The chain joins TRBV3-1 (or the pseudogene TRBV3-2) to TRBJ2-1, with 7 bases matching TRBD2. CDR1 LGHDT and CDR2 YNNKEL come from the germline V gene (reference sequence). V lost 2 bases to trimming and J lost 8 bases; unmatched junction nucleotides: 9. This CDR3 contains 15 residues. As DNA, the CDR3 is TGTGCCAGCAGCCAATACAGCCGGGAGGTCGATGAGCAGTTCTTC. Protein: CASSQYSREVDEQFF.

This clone was observed a single time. The chain links TRBV15 to TRBJ2-1; D possibly corresponds to TRBD2 (5 bases). Germline CDR1 LNHNV, CDR2 YYDKDF (reference sequence). The CDR3 extends over 17 amino acids. V lost 2 bases to trimming and J lost 4 bases, with 18 bases between them. In nucleotides, the CDR3 is TGTGCCACCAGCAGACACGGGGAAGGGTTAGGGTACAATGAGCAGTTCTTC. Its protein product is CATSRHGEGLGYNEQFF.

The genes are TRBV19 and TRBJ1-4, with D perhaps TRBD1 (5 bases). The CDR3 has 16 residues. Trimming removed 4 bases at V and 8 bases at J, with 20 bases between. In germline, CDR1 is LNHDA, CDR2 SQIVND (reference sequence). Here the CDR3 DNA reads TGTGCCAGTAGTAACCCCCAACCCGGGAGGGGCGAAAAACTGTTTTTT. This gives the protein CASSNPQPGRGEKLFF.

The sample holds one count of this clone. The rearrangement uses TRBV25-1 and TRBJ2-2; 13 bases map to TRBD2. Trimming at V came to 4 bases and at J to 5 bases, leaving 1 base not matched to a gene. The germline gives CDR1 MGHDK, CDR2 SYGVNS. The CDR3 runs to 15 residues. CDR3 sequence (DNA): TGTGCCAGCAGTGGGGGACTAGCGGGAACCGGGGAGCTGTTTTTT. Its protein product is CASSGGLAGTGELFF. Full variable domain (rest looked up from reference TRBV25-1 and TRBJ2-2): EADIYQTPRYLVIGTGKKITLECSQTMGHDKMYWYQQDPGMELHLIHYSYGVNSTEKGDLSSESTVSRIRTEHFPLTLESARPSHTSQYLCASSGGLAGTGELFFGEGSRLTVL.

The chain links TRBV4-2 to TRBJ2-3; D remains unclear. There are 14 residues in the CDR3. Germline CDR1 reads LGHNA; CDR2 reads YNFKEQ. The V and J ends lost 0 bases and 4 bases respectively, with 8 bases between them. The CDR3 loop is CASSQDLGADTQYF. The DNA of the CDR3 is TGTGCCAGCAGCCAAGATCTAGGTGCAGATACGCAGTATTTT.

V gene TRBV5-6 combines with J gene TRBJ2-7; D gene unclear. Germline values: CDR1 SGHDT, CDR2 YYEEEE. This CDR3 is built from 15 residues. V lost 3 bases to trimming and J lost 2 bases, with 15 bases between them. The CDR3 sequence is CASSSRHIRTYEQYF. The DNA for the CDR3 is TGTGCCAGCAGCTCAAGACACATCCGAACCTACGAGCAGTACTTC.

This clone was found once. The rearrangement uses TRBV6-2 or TRBV6-3 and TRBJ2-1, with D possibly TRBD1 on 6 matching bases. Germline V gives CDR1 MNHEY, CDR2 SVGEGT. This CDR3 has 15 residues. Trimming removed 5 bases from V and 7 bases from J, with 18 bases in between. The CDR3 nucleotides read TGTGCCAGCAGTATCTGGGGGCAAAAGGGGAATGAGCAGTTCTTC. This codes for CASSIWGQKGNEQFF.